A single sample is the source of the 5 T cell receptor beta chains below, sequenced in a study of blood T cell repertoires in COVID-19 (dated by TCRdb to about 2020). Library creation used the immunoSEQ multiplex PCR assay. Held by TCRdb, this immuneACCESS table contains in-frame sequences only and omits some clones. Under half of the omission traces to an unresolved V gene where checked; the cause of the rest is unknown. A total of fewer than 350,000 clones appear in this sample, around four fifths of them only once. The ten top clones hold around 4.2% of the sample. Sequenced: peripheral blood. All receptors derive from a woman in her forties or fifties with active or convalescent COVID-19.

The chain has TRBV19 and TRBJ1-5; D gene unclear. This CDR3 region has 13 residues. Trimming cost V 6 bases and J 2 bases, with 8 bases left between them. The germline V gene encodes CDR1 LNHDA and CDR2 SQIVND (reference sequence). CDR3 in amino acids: CASRTEGNQPQHF. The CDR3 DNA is TGTGCCAGTAGGACGGAGGGCAATCAGCCCCAGCATTTT.

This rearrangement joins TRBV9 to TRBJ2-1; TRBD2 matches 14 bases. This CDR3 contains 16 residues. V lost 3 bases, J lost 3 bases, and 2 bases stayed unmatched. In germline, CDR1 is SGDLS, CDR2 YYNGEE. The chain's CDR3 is CASSGLAGGLYNEQFF. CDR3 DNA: TGTGCCAGCAGCGGACTAGCGGGAGGGCTCTACAATGAGCAGTTCTTC.

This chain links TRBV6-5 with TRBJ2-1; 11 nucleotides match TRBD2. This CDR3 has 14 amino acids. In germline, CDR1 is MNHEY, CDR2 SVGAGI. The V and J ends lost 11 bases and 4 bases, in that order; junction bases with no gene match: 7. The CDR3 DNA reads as TGTGCCGTATGGGGACTAGCGGATTACAATGAGCAGTTCTTC. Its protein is CAVWGLADYNEQFF.

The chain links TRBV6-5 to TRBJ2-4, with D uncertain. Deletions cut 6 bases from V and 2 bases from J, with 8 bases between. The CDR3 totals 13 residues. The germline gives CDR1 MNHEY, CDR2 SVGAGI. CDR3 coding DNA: TGTGCCAGCAGGAGCGTTCCCAAAAACATTCAGTACTTC. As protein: CASRSVPKNIQYF.

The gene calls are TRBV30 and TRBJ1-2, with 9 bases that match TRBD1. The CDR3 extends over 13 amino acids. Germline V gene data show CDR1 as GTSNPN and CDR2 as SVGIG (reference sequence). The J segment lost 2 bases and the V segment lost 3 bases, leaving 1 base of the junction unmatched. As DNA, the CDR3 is TGTGCCTGGAGCGGACAGGGGAACTATGGCTACACCTTC. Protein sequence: CAWSGQGNYGYTF.